The 20 T cell receptor beta chains given below trace back to one sample, sequenced in a study of cytotoxic CD8 clonotypes in ibrutinib-treated CLL. Libraries were prepared by immunoSEQ multiplex PCR; TCRdb keeps only in-frame clonotypes and omits some of them. The sample has nearly 300,000 clones, less than 85% seen once. Here the sequenced sample was PBMCs, taken at disease progression, from a patient treated with ibrutinib. These receptors all come from a human donor with chronic lymphocytic leukemia.

The V and J genes are TRBV29-1 and TRBJ2-1; D is possibly TRBD1 (6 bases). Between the trimmed V and J ends, which lost 6 bases and 2 bases, there was a span of 20 bases. Germline CDR1 is SQVTM and CDR2 is ANQGSEA. The CDR3 is 16 residues long. CDR3 loop: CSVRKREQGPYNEQFF. The CDR3 bases are TGCAGCGTCAGAAAAAGAGAACAGGGACCCTACAATGAGCAGTTCTTC.

The V gene is TRBV5-1, the J gene TRBJ2-2, with a possible D match to TRBD1 (5 bases). CDR1 and CDR2 (germline): SGHRS, YFSETQ. The V end lost 4 bases, the J end lost 0 bases, and 10 bases lay between the germline ends. The length of the CDR3 is 15 residues. The CDR3 sequence is CASSHRPTNTGELFF. CDR3 bases: TGCGCCAGCAGCCACAGGCCGACGAACACCGGGGAGCTGTTTTTT.

In DNA, the CDR3 is TGTGCCAGCAGCCTCGGGACCCAGTACTTC. It encodes CASSLGTQYF. The rearrangement links TRBV28 to TRBJ2-5; the D is unclear. The germline V and J ends were trimmed by 6 bases and 7 bases, with 6 bases remaining between them. The CDR3 extends over 10 amino acids. Germline V gives CDR1 MDHEN, CDR2 SYDVKM.

J is TRBJ1-4 and V is TRBV10-2; 8 bases match TRBD1. The CDR3 is 15 amino acids. Trimming took 6 bases from V and 8 from J; bases not matched to a gene: 11. Germline V CDR1 and CDR2: WSHSY, SAAADI. Written as DNA, the CDR3 is TGCGCCAGCAGCGCCCCGGACAGGGTAGGGGAAAAACTGTTTTTT. This encodes CASSAPDRVGEKLFF.

The genes are TRBV5-1 and TRBJ2-1; TRBD1 might be the D (5 bases). The CDR3 totals 13 residues. CDR1 is SGHRS and CDR2 is YFSETQ in the germline V gene. The ends were cut back, 0 bases at V and 7 bases at J, with 8 bases in the middle. The CDR3 DNA sequence: TGCGCCAGCAGCTTGGAGGGGTTGAATGAGCAGTTCTTC. It specifies CASSLEGLNEQFF.

The chain employs TRBV4-1 and TRBJ2-7, with D unresolved. Germline-derived CDR1 and CDR2 are MGHRA and YSYEKL. The CDR3 is 13 amino acids. Trimming removed 1 base from V and 3 bases from J, with 7 bases in between. The CDR3 nucleotides read TGCGCCAGCAGCCAAGTCGTGGGCTACGAGCAGTACTTC. Protein product: CASSQVVGYEQYF.

The chain recombines TRBV7-9 with TRBJ2-5, with 9 bases matching TRBD1. The CDR3 is 15 residues long. Germline values: CDR1 SEHNR, CDR2 FQNEAQ (reference sequence). The V and J ends lost 5 bases and 4 bases, in that order; junction bases with no gene match: 8. In nucleotides, the CDR3 is TGTGCCAGCAGCACCACCGGACAGGGGCGAGAGACCCAGTACTTC. Translating it yields CASSTTGQGRETQYF.

This clone was counted a single time. The rearrangement uses TRBV2 and TRBJ1-2; 8 bases agree with TRBD1. CDR1 is SNHLY and CDR2 is FYNNEI in the germline V gene. The CDR3 runs 13 residues. Trimming removed 5 bases from V and 4 bases from J; junction bases left unmatched: 3. CDR3 coding DNA: TGTGCCAGCAGTACAGGGGGAGTCTATGGCTACACCTTC. Translated: CASSTGGVYGYTF.

Written as DNA, the CDR3 is TGTGCCAGTACCAAACGAGTGGTATGGGCAGATACGCAGTATTTT. It translates to CASTKRVVWADTQYF. This chain uses TRBV19 with TRBJ2-3; no clear D. The CDR3 has 15 residues. The V gene's germline CDR1 is LNHDA and CDR2 SQIVND (reference sequence). The ends were cut back, 7 bases at V and 4 bases at J, with 18 bases in the middle.

In its sample, this clone was seen a few times. The chain employs TRBV5-1 and TRBJ2-5; no clear D gene. The CDR3 sequence is 13 residues long. Trimming cost V 4 bases and J 3 bases, with 10 bases left between them. The germline V gene has CDR1 SGHRS and CDR2 YFSETQ. The CDR3 sequence is CASSLSWEETQYF. Written as DNA, the CDR3 is TGCGCCAGCAGCCTCTCGTGGGAAGAGACCCAGTACTTC. Full variable domain (rest looked up from reference TRBV5-1 and TRBJ2-5): KAGVTQTPRYLIKTRGQQVTLSCSPISGHRSVSWYQQTPGQGLQFLFEYFSETQRNKGNFPGRFSGRQFSNSRSEMNVSTLELGDSALYLCASSLSWEETQYFGPGTRLLVL.

The sample holds a few counts of this clone. The chain combines TRBV2 with TRBJ2-7; 7 nucleotides line up with TRBD2. CDR1 SNHLY and CDR2 FYNNEI come from the germline V gene. The CDR3 covers 15 residues. After removal of 2 bases from V and 1 base from J, the junction contained 5 bases not matched to a gene. The CDR3 spells CASSESAGVSYEQYF. In DNA, the CDR3 is TGTGCCAGCAGTGAATCGGCGGGAGTTTCCTACGAGCAGTACTTC.

There are a few counts of this clone. CDR3 residues: CASSLGGGNIQYF. CDR3 nucleotide sequence: TGTGCCAGCAGCTTAGGTGGCGGAAACATTCAGTACTTC. The chain carries TRBV7-3 and TRBJ2-4; D is uncertain. V gave up 2 bases and J gave up 6 bases, with 8 bases separating them. The CDR3 is 13 amino acids. Per the germline V gene, CDR1 is SGHTA and CDR2 is FQGTGA.

This clone turned up a few times. The chain has TRBV9 and TRBJ2-1, with a tentative D call TRBD2 (6 bases). Trimming left V 2 bases short and J 6 bases short, with 9 bases between. CDR1 and CDR2 from the germline V gene are SGDLS and YYNGEE. The CDR3 length is 13 residues. The CDR3 sequence: CASSVSGGNEQFF. Here the CDR3 DNA reads TGTGCCAGCAGCGTTTCCGGGGGCAATGAGCAGTTCTTC.

In its sample, this clone was seen a few times. The V gene is TRBV18, the J gene TRBJ2-5; unclear D gene. Germline lookup yields CDR1 KGHSH and CDR2 LQKENI. The V and J ends lost 0 bases and 2 bases respectively, with 10 bases between them. The CDR3 runs 15 residues. The CDR3: CASSPPGMLQETQYF. The CDR3 nucleotides read TGTGCCAGCTCACCACCGGGCATGTTACAAGAGACCCAGTACTTC.

This chain links TRBV10-3 with TRBJ1-4; TRBD1 aligns across 11 bases. This CDR3 contains 13 residues. Germline V gene data show CDR1 as ENHRY and CDR2 as SYGVKD. Trimming cost V 8 bases and J 6 bases; bases outside gene matches: 2. The CDR3 protein is CAIGGQGDEKLFF. The CDR3 bases are TGTGCCATCGGGGGACAGGGGGATGAAAAACTGTTTTTT.

This clone was observed many times. The chain recombines TRBV18 with TRBJ2-7, with D unresolved. This CDR3 has 14 amino acids. Per germline, CDR1 KGHSH and CDR2 LQKENI. The V end was cut by 3 bases, the J end by 5 bases, with 14 bases between. CDR3 bases: TGTGCCAGCTCACCTCGAGGTCGCCCTCACGAGCAGTACTTC. Translated: CASSPRGRPHEQYF. The whole variable domain, filled in from reference TRBV18 and TRBJ2-7, reads NAGVMQNPRHLVRRRGQEARLRCSPMKGHSHVYWYRQLPEEGLKFMVYLQKENIIDESGMPKERFSAEFPKEGPSILRIQQVVRGDSAAYFCASSPRGRPHEQYFGPGTRLTVT.

This chain uses TRBV7-2 with TRBJ1-1, with a possible D match to TRBD1 (5 bases). Trimming left V 2 bases short and J 6 bases short, with 16 bases between. Looked up from germline, CDR1 is SGHTA and CDR2 is FQGNSA. This CDR3 is built from 15 residues. CDR3 nucleotide sequence: TGTGCCAGCAGCTTATTCCTGCAGGGCGGTGCTGAAGCTTTCTTT. Translation: CASSLFLQGGAEAFF.

The chain combines TRBV5-6 with TRBJ2-7; TRBD1 agrees at 10 bases. With V trimmed by 2 bases and J by 3 bases, 2 bases remained unmatched. The CDR3 is 14 residues long. Germline V CDR1 and CDR2: SGHDT, YYEEEE. The CDR3 is CASSFRDRGYEQYF. CDR3 nucleotide sequence: TGTGCCAGCAGCTTCCGGGACAGGGGCTACGAGCAGTACTTC.

The rearrangement uses TRBV18 and TRBJ1-2, with 9 bases aligning to TRBD1. Germline V gene sequence: CDR1 KGHSH, CDR2 LQKENI. CDR3 length equals 14 residues. The ends lost 1 base at V and 4 bases at J; junction bases unmatched: 1. The CDR3 region is CASSPQTGGYGYTF. The CDR3 DNA follows: TGTGCCAGCTCACCACAGACAGGGGGCTATGGCTACACCTTC.

The gene calls are TRBV6-5 and TRBJ1-1; D might be TRBD1 (5 bases). With 5 bases removed from V and 6 bases from J, the gap between germline ends came to 10 bases. Germline V lookup: CDR1 MNHEY, CDR2 SVGAGI. This CDR3 region has 12 residues. CDR3 DNA sequence: TGTGCCAGCAGTCCTCGGGGCGCTGAAGCTTTCTTT. Protein: CASSPRGAEAFF.